Following are 9 T cell receptor beta chains from one sample sequenced in a study of T cell clonotyping in hematopoietic cell transplantation. Clones were read by immunoSEQ multiplex PCR, and TCRdb kept only the in-frame ones, dropping some. This table holds 25,000 to 30,000 clones, 82% found once. This sample's time point: recipient sample about 28 days before transplant, after cytoreduction. Sample: peripheral blood mononuclear cells, taken before stem cell transplant. The receptors here all came from a man aged 35 to 55 with acute myeloid leukemia. Some clones in this sample may be carry-over from other donors' samples.

This rearrangement joins TRBV5-1 to TRBJ2-1; the match to TRBD2 covers 8 bases. Germline lookup yields CDR1 SGHRS and CDR2 YFSETQ. The V segment lost 3 bases and the J segment 8 bases; nucleotides outside the gene matches: 10. CDR3 length: 15 amino acids. The CDR3 sequence: CASSYSGGPSDEQFF. The CDR3 nucleotides are TGCGCCAGCAGCTACTCGGGAGGGCCAAGCGATGAGCAGTTCTTC.

The chain couples TRBV7-9 to TRBJ2-7; D may be TRBD1 (5 bases). From germline, CDR1 is SEHNR and CDR2 FQNEAQ (reference sequence). The CDR3 contains 15 residues. Trimming took 4 bases from V and 7 from J, leaving 20 bases between them. The CDR3 DNA is TGTGCCAGCAGCTCCTACCTCTTGGACACTATAGAGCAGTACTTC. Amino acids: CASSSYLLDTIEQYF.

V usage is TRBV9 and J usage is TRBJ1-6, with 7 nucleotides matching TRBD1. CDR3 size: 15 residues. The germline V gene encodes CDR1 SGDLS and CDR2 YYNGEE. The ends lost 3 bases at V and 5 bases at J; junction bases unmatched: 5. This CDR3 reads CASSDRGTDNSPLHF. The CDR3 DNA follows: TGTGCCAGCAGCGACCGAGGGACAGATAATTCACCCCTCCACTTT.

This rearrangement joins TRBV4-1 to TRBJ2-5; 10 nucleotides align to TRBD2. This CDR3 is built from 17 residues. The germline V gene has CDR1 MGHRA and CDR2 YSYEKL. V lost 2 bases and J lost 5; bases outside the gene matches: 11. The CDR3 bases are TGCGCCAGCAGCCAAAGGGTAGCGGGAGGCCGTGATGAGACCCAGTACTTC. Translated: CASSQRVAGGRDETQYF.

The genes are TRBV11-2 and TRBJ2-7, with TRBD1 matching 7 bases. The trim removed 0 bases at V and 2 bases at J, leaving 7 bases unmatched. The CDR3 covers 16 residues. Germline CDR1 SGHAT, CDR2 FQNNGV. The CDR3 protein is CASSLDGTVETYEQYF. For the CDR3, the DNA is TGTGCCAGCAGCTTAGACGGGACAGTGGAGACCTACGAGCAGTACTTC.

The CDR3 is CAASGGLTDTQYF. CDR3 bases: TGTGCAGCTAGCGGGGGACTCACAGATACGCAGTATTTT. This chain joins TRBV7-2 and TRBJ2-3; 10 bases are a match to TRBD2. This CDR3 spans 13 amino acids. The germline gives CDR1 SGHTA, CDR2 FQGNSA.

This clone was recorded once. This chain uses TRBV6-5 with TRBJ2-7, with TRBD2 matching over 13 bases. This CDR3 spans 14 amino acids. Germline V gene sequence: CDR1 MNHEY, CDR2 SVGAGI. J was trimmed by 7 bases and V by 4 bases; bases with no gene match: 4. In DNA, the CDR3 is TGTGCCAGCAGTTTACTAGCGGGAGGGGGGGAGCAGTACTTC. The encoded protein is CASSLLAGGGEQYF.

The V call is TRBV6-6, the J call TRBJ1-6; D unresolved. The CDR3 runs to 16 residues. Between the trimmed V and J ends, which lost 4 bases and 9 bases, there was a span of 19 bases. Germline lookup yields CDR1 MNHNY and CDR2 SVGAGI (reference sequence). The CDR3 loop is CASSSRLGGMGSPLHF. The CDR3 nucleotides are TGTGCCAGCAGTTCCCGCCTGGGTGGGATGGGTTCACCCCTCCACTTT.

The chain is built from TRBV14 and TRBJ2-6; D is tentatively TRBD1 or TRBD2 (5 bases each). The V gene's germline CDR1 is SGHDN and CDR2 FVKESK. Trimming shortened V by 5 bases and J by 0 bases, and 11 bases separated the two germline ends. The length of the CDR3 is 16 residues. CDR3 coding DNA: TGTGCCAGCAGCGGGCTAGGGACCTCTGGGGCCAACGTCCTGACTTTC. As protein: CASSGLGTSGANVLTF.